The present T cell receptor (beta chain) was sequenced within a study of cytomegalovirus exposure and HLA in healthy donors. Points from the study as a whole: Investigators reported 150 to 200 TCR beta chains as tied to cytomegalovirus.

With respect to this clone: The target antigen is unknown.

Trimming pared 5 bases from V and 8 bases from J, leaving 10 bases between. Looked up from germline, CDR1 is SGHTA and CDR2 is FQGNSA. The CDR3 totals 12 residues. 60 Vbeta and 13 Jbeta primers were used in PCR. The repertoire was sequenced with immunoSEQ multiplex PCR; TCRdb's copy has only in-frame clones and lacks some. The data contain nearly 80,000 clones, 79% of them singletons. The chain joins TRBV7-2 to TRBJ2-1; D gene uncertain. Input material: PBMCs. This receptor was taken from a woman between 40 and 55 years old in good health and CMV-seropositive. The CDR3 DNA reads as TGTGCCAGCAGCCCTCAGTACGATGAGCAGTTCTTC. This codes for CASSPQYDEQFF.